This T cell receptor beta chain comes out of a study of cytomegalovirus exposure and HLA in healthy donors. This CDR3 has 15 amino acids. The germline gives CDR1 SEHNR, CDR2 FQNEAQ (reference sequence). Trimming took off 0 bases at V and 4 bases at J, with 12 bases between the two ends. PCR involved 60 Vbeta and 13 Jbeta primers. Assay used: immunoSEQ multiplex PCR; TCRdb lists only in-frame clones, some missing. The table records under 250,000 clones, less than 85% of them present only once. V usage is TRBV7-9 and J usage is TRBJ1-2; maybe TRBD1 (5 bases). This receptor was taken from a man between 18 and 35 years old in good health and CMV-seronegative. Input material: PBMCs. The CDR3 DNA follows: TGTGCCAGCAGCTTAGCTCCTGGGGCAGCCTATGGCTACACCTTC. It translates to CASSLAPGAAYGYTF.